This TCR beta chain emerged from a study of a mutant IDH1 vaccine in newly diagnosed glioma (dated by TCRdb to about 2021). Context from the whole study: Patients were given eight vaccinations, in weeks 1, 3, 5, 7, 11, 15, 19 and 23, which matched visits V03 through V10. Longitudinal TCRB deep sequencing was done for 25 treated patients, wherever samples were available for exploratory analyses. Peripheral blood samples were drawn at six visits, namely V03 (baseline), V05, V07, V10, V12 and V13. Prior to enrollment, standard therapy consisting of radiotherapy alone, temozolomide alone, or radiochemotherapy with temozolomide had been administered to patients, with the combination being received by most patients. Vaccination was initiated 4-6 weeks after radiotherapy alone, or concurrently with temozolomide cycles in the chemotherapy-containing groups. Of the approximately 30 treated patients, approximately 60% were male and around 40% were female, and the mean age was around 40 years. What the authors observed across the whole study: Pseudoprogression appeared unrelated to alterations in the top peripheral T cell clonotypes detected by TCRB sequencing. The authors noted that analyses of patient blood samples could not be reproduced because of sample limitations. Availability determined which PBMC samples were chosen for TCRB deep sequencing. Vaccine-induced immune responses across multiple MHC alleles were detected in approximately 94% of patients.

To note about this clone: The specificity of this receptor is unknown. No clone much larger than this one lies a single base away; base qualities are absent.

This sample's time point label indicates: week 23, last vaccination. Every vaccine dose consisted of 300 ug of a 20-mer mutant IDH1 peptide in Montanide, administered subcutaneously together with topical imiquimod. All donors had newly diagnosed IDH1-mutant astrocytomas of WHO grade 3 or 4 that showed loss of nuclear ATRX. The samples were drawn from NOA16, a multicentre, single-arm, open-label phase I trial in Germany that tested a mutant IDH1 peptide vaccine in humans for the first time. Genomic DNA for TCRB sequencing was isolated from EDTA blood with the DNeasy Blood and Tissue Kit. Library generation was performed with the immunoSEQ multiplex PCR assay. Following the manufacturer's protocol, the hsTCRB Kit was used to amplify rearranged TCR beta chain sequences. An Illumina MiSeq was used to sequence the TCRB libraries. The paper's processing steps were these. The kit vendor's proprietary platform handled demultiplexing, trimming and gene mapping. TCRdb re-hosts the immuneACCESS table, in-frame sequences only. Its copies lack some clones; in the studies checked, an unresolved V gene accounts for under half of them, and the cause for the rest is not known. The D gene and trimming were derived from the DNA, and the V and J assignments and clone size from that table. Across this sample there are roughly 36,000 clones, with 85% to 90% seen only once. The ten largest account for 2.5% of the sample.

The specimen was PBMCs, collected from a glioma patient whose treatment included an IDH1 peptide vaccine. The TCR comes from a man aged 35-49 years with glioma.

The nucleotides are TGCAGCGTTGCGGGGGCGGGAGCCACCGATGGCTACACCTTC. The resulting protein is CSVAGAGATDGYTF. Recombination linked TRBV29-1 to TRBJ1-2; a tentative D match to TRBD1 spans 6 bases. The junction shows trimming of 4 bases on V and 6 bases on J, plus 18 bases between the germline ends. Per the germline V gene, SQVTM is the CDR1 and ANQGSEA is the CDR2. Inclusive of the bounding cysteine and phenylalanine, the CDR3 is 14 residues long. Just CDR3 DNA is preserved here, 42 bases in frame from base 1.